This T cell receptor beta chain stems from a study of blood T cell repertoires in COVID-19 (dated by TCRdb to the early 2020s). As for the study more broadly: Collaborator samples came from the United States, Italy and Spain and covered acute and convalescent phases of COVID-19. The material from the prospective study consisted of cDNA or gDNA derived from T cells, B-cell-depleted T cells, or PBMCs. Subjects who had been exposed to COVID-19, were actively infected with it, or had recovered from it provided the deeply sampled blood TCRbeta repertoires that made up the dataset. The repertoires were released in a freely available public database meant as a resource for research on the immune response to SARS-CoV-2. Samples were obtained from the ongoing ImmuneRACE study (first 160 participants) and from 1,000 to 1,500 subjects provided by 6 global collaborators. A de-identified subject ID, COVID-19 status, age in years and sex were almost always included in the sample metadata. Where available, HLA class I and class II types were taken from metadata supplied by the sample provider and were not determined by assay-based typing.

Paper-wide results and their limitations: The quantity of clinical and demographic metadata differed by source and by participant and was supplied without curation.

The immunoSEQ Assay, a bias-controlled multiplex PCR, was used to amplify TCRbeta CDR3 regions from genomic DNA. The authors' analysis ran thus. Within the assay, amplification of reference gene primers was used to estimate how many nucleated cells each sample contained. To quantify the absolute abundance of each unique TCRbeta CDR3 rearrangement, sequence reads were collapsed and filtered. For each sample, productive Simpson clonality was calculated as the square root of Simpson's diversity index across productive rearrangements. TCRdb holds this immuneACCESS table with in-frame rearrangements only. Some clones are missing; in checked studies, unresolved V genes explain under half, and the rest has no known cause. Clone size and the V and J calls come from that table; the DNA yielded D and trimming. Present in this sample are more than 90,000 clones, approximately 92% of which were seen just once. The ten most abundant clones make up approximately 5.4% of the sample.

Each collaborating institution followed its own protocols to collect whole blood in K2EDTA tubes. Collaborator samples were shipped for TCRbeta analysis as frozen whole blood, isolated PBMCs, or DNA extracted from either sample type. With regard to this clone: Its specific antigen is unknown. Nothing much larger sits one base from this clone, and base qualities are not available.

The CDR3 contains 14 residues, cysteine and phenylalanine counted. Only the CDR3 portion is preserved as DNA: 42 bases, with reading frame beginning at the first base. V and J lose 4 bases and 6 bases, and a span of 12 bases separates them. The germline V gene provides CDR1 SGHAT and CDR2 FQNNGV. The receptor chain draws on TRBV11-2 and TRBJ2-2; matching of 6 bases hints at TRBD1 as the D gene. This clonotype originated in a man between 45 and 60 years old with active COVID-19. Input material: peripheral blood. CDR3 region: CASSSDRSAGELFF. The nucleotide sequence is given as TGTGCCAGCAGCTCCGACAGGTCCGCCGGGGAGCTGTTTTTT.